The sequence of this T cell receptor (beta chain) was determined in a study of cytomegalovirus exposure and HLA in healthy donors. The PCR employed 60 Vbeta primers together with 13 Jbeta primers. Produced via immunoSEQ multiplex PCR; TCRdb's table is partial and in-frame only. The sample lists 200,000 or so clones; around 85% were seen once. V dropped 6 bases and J dropped 0 bases, with 13 bases sitting between them. Germline V gene data show CDR1 as MNHEY and CDR2 as SVGAGI. The CDR3 has 15 amino acids. In nominal health when sampled, donors likely had unrecorded immune exposures nonetheless. Study-wide findings and caveats: Using a false discovery rate of 0.05, a later analysis showed that 15,000 to 20,000 TCR beta sequences were associated with HLA alleles. Sequencing likely generated an artifact that appeared as a cluster of highly shared sequence variants.

The table lists this clone with a few counts. Its antigen is undetermined. This clonotype originated in a man aged 35 to 55 in good health and CMV-seropositive. The chain carries TRBV6-5 and TRBJ2-3, with a weak D call TRBD1 (5 bases). Sequenced: PBMCs. CDR3 coding DNA: TGTGCCAGCAGCCGCGGACATCCAAGCACAGATACGCAGTATTTT. Protein product: CASSRGHPSTDTQYF.